Reported below is one TCR beta chain. The CDR3 consists of 12 residues. CDR1 and CDR2 (germline): SGHTS, YDEGEE. The sample belongs to a study of T cells in narcolepsy. Repertoires were generated with immunoSEQ multiplex PCR, while TCRdb's copy carries only in-frame clones and drops some. The table records approximately 24,000 clones, 70% to 85% of them present only once. This rearrangement joins TRBV5-8 to TRBJ2-5; D possibly matches TRBD1 or TRBD2 (5 bases each). The DNA end is a closer match to TRBJ2-7, so the J assignment may be wrong. Sequencing was carried out using CD45RA- memory CD4+ T cells from PBMCs. The receptor comes from a human donor with narcolepsy. CDR3 protein: CASRSRGNEQYF. CDR3 in DNA: TGTGCCAGCAGGTCCCGGGGCAACGAGCAGTACTTC.